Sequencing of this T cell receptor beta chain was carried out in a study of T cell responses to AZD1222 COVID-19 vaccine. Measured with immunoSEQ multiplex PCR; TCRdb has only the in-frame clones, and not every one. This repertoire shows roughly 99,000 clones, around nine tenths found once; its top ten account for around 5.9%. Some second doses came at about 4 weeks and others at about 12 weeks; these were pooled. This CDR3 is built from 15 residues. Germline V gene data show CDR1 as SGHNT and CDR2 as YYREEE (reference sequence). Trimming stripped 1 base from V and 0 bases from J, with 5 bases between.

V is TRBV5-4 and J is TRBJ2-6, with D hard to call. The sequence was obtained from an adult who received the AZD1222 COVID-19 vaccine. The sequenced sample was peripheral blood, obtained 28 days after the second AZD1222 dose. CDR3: CASSLSVSGANVLTF. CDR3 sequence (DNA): TGTGCCAGCAGCTTGTCGGTCTCTGGGGCCAACGTCCTGACTTTC. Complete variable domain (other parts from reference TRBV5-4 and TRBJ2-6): ETGVTQSPTHLIKTRGQQVTLRCSSQSGHNTVSWYQQALGQGPQFIFQYYREEENGRGNFPPRFSGLQFPNYSSELNVNALELDDSALYLCASSLSVSGANVLTFGAGSRLTVL.